This record concerns one T cell receptor (beta chain) sequence. The V and J ends lost 5 bases and 2 bases respectively, with 15 bases between them. This CDR3 has 16 residues. Germline lookup yields CDR1 MDHEN and CDR2 SYDVKM. Across 20 to 25 US areas, participants ranged in age from about 18 to 90 years. The record originates from a study of blood T cell repertoires in COVID-19. The data were produced by immunoSEQ multiplex PCR, yet TCRdb's version contains in-frame clones alone and is incomplete. This sample has about 270,000 clones, with around 93% found just once. The clonotype was recovered from a man aged 35 to 55 who had been exposed to COVID-19. Sequenced material: PBMCs or T cells enriched from blood (not recorded which). V usage is TRBV28 and J usage is TRBJ2-2; D possibly corresponds to TRBD1 (6 bases). For the CDR3, the DNA is TGTGCCAGCAGTGCCCGGACAGTGTCAAACACCGGGGAGCTGTTTTTT. This codes for CASSARTVSNTGELFF.